These 28 T cell receptor beta chains were sequenced from one sample in a study of regulatory T cells in long-lasting Graves disease. Specified time point: newly diagnosed GD, antithyroid drugs for less than 3 months. PBMC-derived RNA was used for the TCR library. Building the TCR beta libraries relied on iRepertoire HTBI primers, and CDR3 regions underwent Arm-PCR. TCRdb re-derived calls from the multiplex PCR reads in MiXCR, one entry per CDR3 protein. The table has fewer than 450,000 distinct CDR3 sequences, over 14% seen once. These data were also filed under a second study, of T cells in Graves' hyperthyroidism and ophthalmopathy.

This specimen was peripheral blood mononuclear cells (PBMCs), taken at new diagnosis, from a patient treated with antithyroid drugs. The receptors stem from a woman in her thirties or forties with Graves disease.

Of note for this clonotype: A much bigger clone sits one base away, suggesting this may be a read error. The V gene is TRBV12-3 or TRBV12-4, the J gene TRBJ1-6, with 9 bases aligning to TRBD1. This CDR3 region has 15 residues. CDR3 amino acids: CASRNTQGANSPPHF. The CDR3 DNA reads TGTGCCAGCAGGAATACACAGGGGGCGAATTCACCCCCCCACTTT.

This clonotype was counted many times. This rearrangement joins TRBV28 to TRBJ2-1, with a tentative D call TRBD2 (6 bases). This CDR3 contains 16 residues. Germline CDR1 and CDR2: MDHEN and SYDVKM. The V and J ends lost 3 bases and 0 bases respectively, with 12 bases between them. In nucleotides, the CDR3 is TGTGCCAGCAGTTTTGGCGGGGAAACCTCCTACAATGAGCAGTTCTTC. Protein product: CASSFGGETSYNEQFF.

As for this clonotype: A much larger clone differs by one base, so this may be a read error. V usage is TRBV24-1 and J usage is TRBJ2-1; D perhaps matches TRBD1 (5 bases). Germline V gene data show CDR1 as KGHDR and CDR2 as SFDVKD. V lost 3 bases and J lost 2, with 7 bases in between. This CDR3 spans 14 amino acids. CDR3 region: CATSDLRAYNEQFF. The CDR3 DNA reads TGTGCCACCAGTGATCTCAGGGCCTACAATGAGCAGTTCTTC.

This clonotype was seen a few times. A read error may account for a junction end that differs from germline. V usage is TRBV14 and J usage is TRBJ2-7, with 12 positions matching TRBD1. In germline, CDR1 is SGHDN, CDR2 FVKESK. The CDR3 length is 14 residues. CDR3 protein: CASSPGQGASERYF. The CDR3 bases are TGTGCCAGCAGCCCGGGACAGGGGGCTTCTGAGCGGTACTTC.

This clonotype has more than one count but fewer than ten. The chain joins TRBV30 to TRBJ2-3; 14 nucleotides line up with TRBD2. Per germline, CDR1 GTSNPN and CDR2 SVGIG (reference sequence). CDR3 length: 18 residues. The V gene end was trimmed by 5 bases and the J gene end by 4 bases; junction bases not matched to a gene: 14. The CDR3 is CAWAPNGTSGSGADTQYF. The CDR3 DNA follows: TGTGCCTGGGCCCCTAACGGGACTAGCGGGAGTGGGGCAGATACGCAGTATTTT.

This clonotype was observed many times. The rearrangement uses TRBV2 and TRBJ2-7; no firm D call. V gave up 9 bases and J gave up 3 bases, with 15 bases separating them. The germline gives CDR1 SNHLY, CDR2 FYNNEI. This CDR3 is built from 13 residues. The CDR3 DNA is TGTGCCAGTGGAGTACAAACAAGCTACGAGCAGTACTTC. Its protein product is CASGVQTSYEQYF.

This clonotype was detected only a few times. CDR3 in amino acids: CASSYSDSWAGYTF. CDR3 nucleotide sequence: TGTGCCAGCAGTTACTCGGACAGTTGGGCTGGCTACACCTTC. The chain employs TRBV6-5 and TRBJ1-2; possible D gene TRBD1, 6 bases. The CDR3 extends over 14 amino acids. V was shortened by 0 bases and J by 7 bases, with 12 bases between the two germline ends. CDR1 MNHEY and CDR2 SVGAGI come from the germline V gene.

This clonotype was observed many times. The chain links TRBV11-3 to TRBJ2-2; TRBD1 matches 8 bases. This CDR3 spans 21 amino acids. The V gene end was trimmed by 3 bases and the J gene end by 2 bases; junction bases not matched to a gene: 20. The V gene's germline CDR1 is SGHNT and CDR2 YENEEA. The CDR3 loop is CASSFTLIPGQETQNTGELFF. The CDR3 coding sequence is TGTGCCAGCAGCTTTACCCTTATACCGGGACAGGAGACCCAAAACACCGGGGAGCTGTTTTTT.

Many counts were recorded for this clonotype. In DNA, the CDR3 is TGTGCCAGCAGTTTAGGAGGGTTTGTAGATACGCAGTATTTT. It is translated as CASSLGGFVDTQYF. J is TRBJ2-3 and V is TRBV28, with D possibly being TRBD2 (6 bases). V was clipped by 2 bases and J by 5 bases, with 11 bases between them. CDR1 is MDHEN and CDR2 is SYDVKM in the germline V gene. The CDR3 spans 14 residues.

In this sample, this clonotype turned up many times. In DNA form, the CDR3 reads TGCAGTGCTAGACGAGAAAGCGGGAGGGTCGACACCGGGGAGCTGTTTTTT. It translates to CSARRESGRVDTGELFF. V usage is TRBV20-1 and J usage is TRBJ2-2; 10 bases are shared with TRBD2. CDR3 length: 17 residues. Losses at the gene ends were 2 bases for V and 3 bases for J; bases not matched to a gene: 9. The germline V gene has CDR1 DFQATT and CDR2 SNEGSKA (reference sequence).

This clonotype occurred many times. The chain carries TRBV7-9 and TRBJ2-7; possibly TRBD1 or TRBD2 for D (5 bases each). The CDR3 runs to 15 residues. The germline V and J ends were trimmed by 6 bases and 3 bases, with 18 bases remaining between them. Germline V lookup: CDR1 SEHNR, CDR2 FQNEAQ (reference sequence). CDR3 nucleotide sequence: TGTGCCAGCAGTTGGGACCGGGACGGAAACTACGAGCAGTACTTC. Amino acids: CASSWDRDGNYEQYF.

This clonotype appeared many times. V is TRBV13 and J is TRBJ2-7, with D possibly TRBD2 on 6 matching bases. The CDR3 runs to 13 residues. V lost 5 bases and J 2 bases, leaving 10 bases between the germline ends. Germline values: CDR1 PRHDT, CDR2 FYEKMQ (reference sequence). CDR3 in DNA: TGTGCCAGCAGCCCGAGGAGGGCCTACGAGCAGTACTTC. Translated: CASSPRRAYEQYF.

Written as DNA, the CDR3 is TGCGCCAGCAGCCTCTCTAGCGGAAGAGGGACCGGGGAGCTGTTTTTT. Protein: CASSLSSGRGTGELFF. V gene TRBV5-1 combines with J gene TRBJ2-2; 7 nucleotides agree with TRBD2. The CDR3 sequence is 16 residues long. The trim removed 4 bases at V and 5 bases at J, leaving 11 bases unmatched. CDR1 and CDR2 from the germline V gene are SGHRS and YFSETQ.

In its sample, this clonotype was seen many times. The CDR3 DNA reads as TGCGCCAGCAGACAAACAGCCGAGAACACTGAAGCTTTCTTT. Translated, it gives CASRQTAENTEAFF. This chain uses TRBV5-1 with TRBJ1-1, with unresolved D. The CDR3 contains 14 residues. Trimming shortened V by 5 bases and J by 1 base, and 12 bases separated the two germline ends. Germline V CDR1 and CDR2: SGHRS, YFSETQ.

This clonotype has ten or more counts. The chain couples TRBV20-1 to TRBJ2-7, with 13 bases fitting TRBD2. The CDR3 runs to 18 residues. With 4 bases clipped from V and 4 bases from J, the junction kept 16 bases outside the gene matches. Germline V CDR1 and CDR2: DFQATT, SNEGSKA (reference sequence). CDR3 sequence reads: CSAKIRLAGGEVGYEQYF. The CDR3 bases are TGCAGTGCTAAGATCAGACTAGCGGGAGGAGAAGTCGGGTACGAGCAGTACTTC.

This clonotype was counted between two and nine times. J is TRBJ1-1 and V is TRBV7-2; D is unclear. Germline V gives CDR1 SGHTA, CDR2 FQGNSA. V lost 5 bases to trimming and J lost 0 bases, with 13 bases between them. This CDR3 comprises 15 residues. The CDR3 DNA reads TGTGCCAGCAGCGTCAAGGAGGATCTGAACACTGAAGCTTTCTTT. It translates to CASSVKEDLNTEAFF.

This sequence joins TRBV7-6 and TRBJ2-2; 10 bases fit TRBD2. The CDR3 loop spans 17 amino acids. The junction had 12 bases not matched to a gene; V was cut back by 5 bases and J by 6 bases. Germline V gene sequence: CDR1 SGHVS, CDR2 FNYEAQ. The CDR3 DNA follows: TGTGCCAGCAGCCCTTCCGGGCTAGCGGGAGCCGCCGGGGAGCTGTTTTTT. Amino acid sequence: CASSPSGLAGAAGELFF.

The chain combines TRBV29-1 with TRBJ2-7, with D perhaps matching TRBD1 (6 bases). CDR3 size: 16 residues. Germline V gene sequence: CDR1 SQVTM, CDR2 ANQGSEA. V was shortened by 6 bases and J by 2 bases, with 23 bases between the two germline ends. In DNA, the CDR3 is TGCAGCGTAGGAACACTGACCGGGACACTCACCTACGAGCAGTACTTC. This sequence encodes CSVGTLTGTLTYEQYF.

CDR3 region: CASSQEERDSYNEQFF. In DNA form, the CDR3 reads TGTGCCAGCAGCCAAGAAGAGCGGGACTCCTACAATGAGCAGTTCTTC. This chain connects TRBV4-2 to TRBJ2-1; 7 bases map to TRBD2. Germline V gene lookup returns CDR1 LGHNA and CDR2 YNFKEQ. Trimming removed 0 bases from V and 0 bases from J; junction bases left unmatched: 2. CDR3 length equals 16 residues.

This clonotype was counted many times. CDR3 region: CSAPGRGDTEAFF. CDR3 sequence (DNA): TGCAGTGCCCCCGGCAGGGGGGACACTGAAGCTTTCTTT. The chain uses TRBV20-1 and TRBJ1-1, with 7 nucleotides matching TRBD1. CDR3 size: 13 residues. After removal of 6 bases from V and 3 bases from J, the junction contained 7 bases not matched to a gene. Per the germline V gene, CDR1 is DFQATT and CDR2 is SNEGSKA (reference sequence).

This clonotype was detected many times. The CDR3 loop is CATSRQGAYEQYF. The CDR3 DNA sequence: TGTGCCACCAGCCGACAGGGGGCCTACGAGCAGTACTTC. The chain is built from TRBV15 and TRBJ2-7; TRBD1 matches 9 bases. This CDR3 has 13 residues. Germline CDR1 LNHNV, CDR2 YYDKDF (reference sequence). The junction had 1 base not matched to a gene; V was cut back by 5 bases and J by 2 bases.

A remark on this clonotype: This probably arose from a read error, given a far larger clone one base away. The gene calls are TRBV7-2 and TRBJ2-1, with 7 bases that match TRBD1. Germline lookup yields CDR1 SGHTA and CDR2 FQGNSA. V trimming: 8 bases; J trimming: 7 bases; junction bases outside the gene matches: 8. The CDR3 loop spans 13 amino acids. The CDR3 coding sequence is TGTGCCAGCGGTAAAGGGGGCTGGAATGAGCAGTTCTTC. Its protein product is CASGKGGWNEQFF.

Many counts were recorded for this clonotype. V is TRBV12-3 or TRBV12-4 and J is TRBJ2-2; D might be TRBD1 (5 bases). V was pared by 5 bases and J by 4 bases, with 14 bases between. The CDR3 consists of 15 residues. CDR3 sequence reads: CASSPPGYRTGELFF. DNA for the CDR3: TGTGCCAGCAGTCCCCCAGGGTACCGCACCGGGGAGCTGTTTTTT.

To note about this clonotype: A clone one base away is much larger, so this may be a read error. The rearrangement joins TRBV18 to TRBJ2-3, with 14 nucleotides matching TRBD2. Germline values: CDR1 KGHSH, CDR2 LQKENI. The CDR3 spans 15 residues. The ends lost 5 bases at V and 5 bases at J; junction bases unmatched: 3. The CDR3 nucleotides read TGTGCCAGCTCAGGGACTAGCGGGAGAGGAGATACGCAGTATTTT. It specifies CASSGTSGRGDTQYF.

This clonotype was picked up many times. The rearrangement uses TRBV12-3 or TRBV12-4 and TRBJ2-5; D remains unclear. There are 13 residues in the CDR3. Trimming stripped 6 bases from V and 1 base from J, with 9 bases between. The CDR3: CASSLTSQETQYF. The CDR3 nucleotides are TGTGCCAGCAGCTTAACAAGCCAAGAGACCCAGTACTTC.

The V and J genes are TRBV11-3 and TRBJ2-7; D not certain. The CDR3 runs 14 residues. V shed 5 bases and J shed 2 bases, with 13 bases lying between them. Germline assignment: CDR1 SGHNT and CDR2 YENEEA. CDR3 sequence: CASSPRTRPYEQYF. In nucleotides, the CDR3 is TGTGCCAGCAGCCCCCGGACCCGACCCTACGAGCAGTACTTC.

This clonotype was recorded many times. The chain carries TRBV27 and TRBJ2-1, with 8 nucleotides matching TRBD2. The CDR3 sequence is 18 residues long. V shed 0 bases, J shed 4 bases, and the junction held 11 bases outside the gene matches. CDR1 is MNHEY and CDR2 is SMNVEV in the germline V gene (reference sequence). The CDR3: CASSLSFVAGGGYNEQFF. The DNA for the CDR3 is TGTGCCAGCAGTTTATCGTTCGTGGCGGGAGGAGGGTACAATGAGCAGTTCTTC.

This clonotype came up many times. CDR3 sequence (DNA): TGTGCCAGCAGCGGCTGGACAGGGGAATCAGATACGCAGTATTTT. Protein sequence: CASSGWTGESDTQYF. The V and J genes are TRBV7-8 and TRBJ2-3; TRBD1 aligns across 9 bases. Trimming cost V 5 bases and J 4 bases; bases outside gene matches: 7. CDR1 is SGHVS, CDR2 FQNEAQ, per germline. The CDR3 consists of 15 residues.